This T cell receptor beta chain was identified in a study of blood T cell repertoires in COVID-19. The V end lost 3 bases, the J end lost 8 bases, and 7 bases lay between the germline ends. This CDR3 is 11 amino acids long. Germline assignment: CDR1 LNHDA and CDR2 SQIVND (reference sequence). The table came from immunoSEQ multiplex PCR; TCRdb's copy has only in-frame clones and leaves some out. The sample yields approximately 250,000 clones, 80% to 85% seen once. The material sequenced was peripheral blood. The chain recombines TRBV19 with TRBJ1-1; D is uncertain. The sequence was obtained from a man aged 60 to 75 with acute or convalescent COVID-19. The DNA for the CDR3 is TGTGCCAGTAGTATCGCGATAGAAGCTTTCTTT. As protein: CASSIAIEAFF.